This T cell receptor beta chain derives from a study of T cell responses to AZD1222 COVID-19 vaccine. Clones were read by immunoSEQ multiplex PCR, and TCRdb kept only the in-frame ones, dropping some. The sample includes over 75,000 clones, under 90% seen only once; the top ten take 2.4%. The V gene lost 0 bases and the J gene lost 2 bases, with 7 bases spanning the gap. The CDR3 consists of 14 residues. Germline V CDR1 and CDR2: MNHEY, SVGAGI. The chain is built from TRBV6-5 and TRBJ1-2; D is unclear. Sequenced here: peripheral blood, sampled on day 0 of AZD1222 vaccination. The source is an adult in good health. Here the CDR3 DNA reads TGTGCCAGCAGTTACTCGCTCGAAAACTATGGCTACACCTTC. This gives the protein CASSYSLENYGYTF.